One sample yielded the 4 T cell receptor beta chains listed below, sequenced in a study of T cell responses to AZD1222 COVID-19 vaccine. TCRdb's copy holds only in-frame clones and misses some; the assay was immunoSEQ multiplex PCR. There are 120,000 or so clones in the sample; approximately 90% occur only once, and 11% lies in the top ten. Sequencing was performed on peripheral blood, taken on day 0 of MenACWY control vaccination. Every receptor here comes from an adult in good health.

In this sample, this clone turned up once. This sequence joins TRBV5-1 and TRBJ2-1, with D possibly being TRBD2 (5 bases). The CDR3 sequence is 18 residues long. Trimming cost V 3 bases and J 0 bases, with 19 bases left between them. The V gene's germline CDR1 is SGHRS and CDR2 YFSETQ. The CDR3: CASSSLPDGGGSYNEQFF. DNA of the CDR3: TGCGCCAGCAGCTCCCTCCCGGACGGCGGAGGCTCCTACAATGAGCAGTTCTTC.

This chain connects TRBV7-9 to TRBJ2-1, with D perhaps matching TRBD1 or TRBD2 (6 bases each). Trimming pared 1 base from V and 7 bases from J, leaving 11 bases between. Germline loops: CDR1 SEHNR, CDR2 FQNEAQ (reference sequence). The CDR3 is 14 residues long. The CDR3 reads CASSLEGGGNEQFF. CDR3 in DNA: TGTGCCAGCAGCTTAGAGGGGGGTGGGAATGAGCAGTTCTTC. Based on the CDR3 plus reference TRBV7-9 and TRBJ2-1, the full variable domain is DTGVSQNPRHKITKRGQNVTFRCDPISEHNRLYWYRQTLGQGPEFLTYFQNEAQLEKSRLLSDRFSAERPKGSFSTLEIQRTEQGDSAMYLCASSLEGGGNEQFFGPGTRLTVL.

The rearrangement links TRBV6-2 or TRBV6-3 to TRBJ1-5, with a possible D match to TRBD1 (6 bases). Trimming left V 5 bases short and J 6 bases short, with 17 bases between. Germline V gives CDR1 MNHEY, CDR2 SVGEGT. The CDR3 runs 15 residues. CDR3 nucleotide sequence: TGTGCCAGCAGTAAGGGAGTACAAGGGGGTCAGCCCCAGCATTTT. This codes for CASSKGVQGGQPQHF.

The genes are TRBV6-4 and TRBJ1-1, with 9 bases identical to TRBD1. The CDR3 totals 15 residues. Unmatched junction bases numbered 7, after V lost 4 bases and J lost 4 bases. Germline V gene sequence: CDR1 MRHNA, CDR2 SNTAGT. CDR3 bases: TGTGCCAGCAGTGCCACAGGGGGCGCGGGCACTGAAGCTTTCTTT. The encoded protein is CASSATGGAGTEAFF.